This T cell receptor beta chain originates from a study of siplizumab effects on memory and regulatory T cells. Whole-study results and caveats: The Treg-derived share of mappable alloreactive CD4+ clones averaged 68.8% with siplizumab and about 30% in controls.

CDR3 length: 19 residues. In germline, CDR1 is LNHDA, CDR2 SQIVND (reference sequence). Trimming removed 6 bases from V and 0 bases from J, with 26 bases in between. TCRdb keeps only in-frame clones here, not all; method: immunoSEQ multiplex PCR. In the table there are about 85,000 clones, approximately 95% of which are singletons. As to this clone: Its specificity is not known.

The TCR comes from a human donor in good health. The genes are TRBV19 and TRBJ1-1; weak D call: TRBD1 (6 bases). The specimen sequenced was CD8+ T cells sorted from blood. As DNA, the CDR3 is TGTGCCAGTAGATGGGGGGGCCGGACGGTCGGGACAATGAACACTGAAGCTTTCTTT. As protein: CASRWGGRTVGTMNTEAFF.